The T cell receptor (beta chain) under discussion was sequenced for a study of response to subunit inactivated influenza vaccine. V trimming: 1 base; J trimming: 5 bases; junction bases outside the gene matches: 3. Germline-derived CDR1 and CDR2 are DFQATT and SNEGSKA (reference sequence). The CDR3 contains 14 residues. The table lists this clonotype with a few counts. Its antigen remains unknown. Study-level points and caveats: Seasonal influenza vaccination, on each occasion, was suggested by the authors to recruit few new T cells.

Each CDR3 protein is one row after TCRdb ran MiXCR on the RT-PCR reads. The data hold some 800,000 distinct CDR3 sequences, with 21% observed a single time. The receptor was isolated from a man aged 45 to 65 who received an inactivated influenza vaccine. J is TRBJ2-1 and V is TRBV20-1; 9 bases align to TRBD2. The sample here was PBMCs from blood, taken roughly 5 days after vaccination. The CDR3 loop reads CSARVAGGHNEQFF. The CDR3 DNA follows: TGCAGTGCTAGAGTGGCGGGGGGGCACAATGAGCAGTTCTTC.